This T cell receptor (beta chain) is from a study of T cells in Graves' hyperthyroidism and ophthalmopathy. Researchers barred patients who had uncontrolled infection, other autoimmune disease, pregnancy or lactation. Fresh 10 ml peripheral blood yielded PBMCs. Germline V gene sequence: CDR1 SGHRS, CDR2 YFSETQ. CDR3 length equals 14 residues. This clonotype came up many times. Its antigen is not identified. A read error may produce the germline difference seen at one junction end. Study results and caveats: In blood, most of the thyroid clonotypes expanded above 0.001 were also present.

There were TCR beta CDR3 regions amplified from RNA transcripts. First-round RT-PCR targeting the TCR CDR3 was performed with the HTBI primer set. TCRdb passed the multiplex PCR reads through MiXCR, listing each CDR3 protein once. The table records over 250,000 distinct CDR3 sequences, roughly 22% of them present only once. The source is a young man with Graves' ophthalmopathy. What was sequenced was blood. The V and J genes are TRBV5-1 and TRBJ1-5; D gene unclear. CDR3 protein: CASSLGGGNQPQHF. CDR3 DNA sequence: TGTGCCAGCAGCTTAGGTGGCGGGAACCAGCCCCAGCATTTT.